The next 16 T cell receptor beta chains were all read from a single sample in a study of cytomegalovirus exposure and HLA in healthy donors. The primer mix had 60 Vbeta and 13 Jbeta primers. Sequencing used immunoSEQ multiplex PCR; TCRdb keeps in-frame clones, though not all of them. The sample includes just over 150,000 clones, around three quarters seen only once; the top ten take approximately 3%. Sequencing was carried out using PBMCs. These receptors all stem from a woman between 40 and 50 years old in good health and CMV-seronegative.

The rearrangement links TRBV18 to TRBJ1-5, with TRBD1 matching 8 bases. CDR1 is KGHSH and CDR2 is LQKENI in the germline V gene. Trimming at V came to 2 bases and at J to 7 bases, leaving 4 bases not matched to a gene. The length of the CDR3 is 14 residues. The CDR3 nucleotides read TGTGCCAGCTCACCATCAGGGGGCCGGCAGCCCCAGCATTTT. Its translation: CASSPSGGRQPQHF.

This chain connects TRBV7-2 to TRBJ2-4, with D maybe TRBD1 (5 bases). CDR3 length equals 15 residues. Germline loops: CDR1 SGHTA, CDR2 FQGNSA. Trimming removed 5 bases at V and 0 bases at J, with 11 bases between. The CDR3 DNA is TGTGCCAGCAGCAACACAGGATTAGCCAAAAACATTCAGTACTTC. Translation: CASSNTGLAKNIQYF.

The CDR3 reads CASSFLRTGATEAFF. CDR3 nucleotide sequence: TGTGCCAGCAGCTTCCTCCGGACAGGGGCCACTGAAGCTTTCTTT. The chain joins TRBV7-9 to TRBJ1-1, with 9 bases fitting TRBD1. The ends lost 3 bases at V and 4 bases at J; junction bases unmatched: 6. Germline-derived CDR1 and CDR2 are SEHNR and FQNEAQ (reference sequence). The CDR3 sequence is 15 residues long.

As concerns this clone: At one boundary the junction diverges from the germline segment, which might be a read error. This rearrangement joins TRBV7-9 to TRBJ1-2, with TRBD1 matching 10 bases. Germline V CDR1 and CDR2: SEHNR, FQNEAQ (reference sequence). There are 14 residues in the CDR3. The CDR3 region is CSSSSGDRGGGYTF. The CDR3 nucleotides are TGTTCCAGCAGCTCGGGGGACAGGGGAGGTGGCTACACCTTC.

In nucleotides, the CDR3 is TGTGCCAGCAGTGAAGAGAGCGGGGGGGCCTACGAGCAGTACTTC. Its protein is CASSEESGGAYEQYF. This chain links TRBV2 with TRBJ2-7; TRBD2 aligns across 10 bases. V dropped 1 base and J dropped 2; count of bases not matched to a gene: 2. This CDR3 has 15 residues. The germline gives CDR1 SNHLY, CDR2 FYNNEI.

The CDR3 is CASSLKSHLLEGYTF. The CDR3 nucleotides are TGTGCCAGCAGCTTGAAGTCTCATCTCCTTGAGGGCTACACCTTC. The V gene is TRBV5-4, the J gene TRBJ1-2; D call uncertain. The length of the CDR3 is 15 residues. V lost 1 base, J lost 8 bases, and 18 bases lay in between. Germline V gene sequence: CDR1 SGHNT, CDR2 YYREEE (reference sequence).

The chain uses TRBV7-9 and TRBJ2-3, with D maybe TRBD1 (5 bases). The V gene lost 0 bases and the J gene lost 4 bases, with 14 bases spanning the gap. The CDR3 contains 16 residues. Germline CDR1 and CDR2: SEHNR and FQNEAQ (reference sequence). The CDR3 protein is CASSLALQGSADTQYF. CDR3 sequence (DNA): TGTGCCAGCAGCTTAGCATTGCAGGGTTCCGCAGATACGCAGTATTTT. Supplemented by reference TRBV7-9 and TRBJ2-3, the full variable domain reads DTGVSQNPRHKITKRGQNVTFRCDPISEHNRLYWYRQTLGQGPEFLTYFQNEAQLEKSRLLSDRFSAERPKGSFSTLEIQRTEQGDSAMYLCASSLALQGSADTQYFGPGTRLTVL.

The chain joins TRBV6-1 to TRBJ1-1, with D perhaps matching TRBD1 (6 bases). The germline CDR1 and CDR2 sequences are MNHNS and SASEGT. The CDR3 has 13 residues. The V end was cut by 8 bases, the J end by 0 bases, with 10 bases between. The CDR3 region is CASFRGLNTEAFF. CDR3 in DNA: TGTGCCAGCTTCAGGGGTCTGAACACTGAAGCTTTCTTT.

The chain uses TRBV6-5 and TRBJ1-5, with D possibly TRBD1 on 5 matching bases. Trimming removed 0 bases from V and 5 bases from J, with 11 bases in between. Germline CDR1 MNHEY, CDR2 SVGAGI. The length of the CDR3 is 15 residues. The CDR3 region is CASSYSRVGDQPQHF. The DNA for the CDR3 is TGTGCCAGCAGTTACTCGCGAGTAGGGGATCAGCCCCAGCATTTT.

The chain joins TRBV27 to TRBJ1-3; 8 bases align to TRBD1. CDR1 and CDR2 (germline): MNHEY, SMNVEV (reference sequence). With V trimmed by 6 bases and J by 4 bases, 5 bases remained unmatched. The CDR3 is 14 residues long. Here the CDR3 DNA reads TGTGCCAGCAGGACAGGGGAGTCCGGAAACACCATATATTTT. Its protein product is CASRTGESGNTIYF.

The J gene is TRBJ1-2, the V gene TRBV10-3; 8 bases map to TRBD1. The CDR3 sequence is 15 residues long. The junction had 8 bases not matched to a gene; V was cut back by 0 bases and J by 8 bases. CDR1 and CDR2 from the germline V gene are ENHRY and SYGVKD. The CDR3 is CAISESGQGAKGYTF. CDR3 bases: TGTGCCATCAGTGAGTCAGGGCAGGGGGCCAAGGGCTACACCTTC.

The J gene is TRBJ2-5, the V gene TRBV7-9, with a weak D call TRBD1 (5 bases). Germline CDR1 reads SEHNR; CDR2 reads FQNEAQ (reference sequence). The CDR3 totals 14 residues. Trimming pared 4 bases from V and 1 base from J, leaving 10 bases between. For the CDR3, the DNA is TGTGCCAGCAGCTGGAATAGGGGCCAAGAGACCCAGTACTTC. It encodes CASSWNRGQETQYF. Full variable domain (outside the CDR3, taken from reference TRBV7-9 and TRBJ2-5): DTGVSQNPRHKITKRGQNVTFRCDPISEHNRLYWYRQTLGQGPEFLTYFQNEAQLEKSRLLSDRFSAERPKGSFSTLEIQRTEQGDSAMYLCASSWNRGQETQYFGPGTRLLVL.

The chain carries TRBV7-9 and TRBJ2-1; 11 bases are a match to TRBD2. Trimming at V came to 5 bases and at J to 5 bases, leaving 5 bases not matched to a gene. Germline CDR1 reads SEHNR; CDR2 reads FQNEAQ (reference sequence). There are 15 residues in the CDR3. The CDR3 region is CASSTGTSGHNEQFF. The CDR3 coding sequence is TGTGCCAGCAGCACCGGGACTAGCGGCCACAATGAGCAGTTCTTC.

This clone was counted only a few times. This chain links TRBV25-1 with TRBJ1-3, with a weak D call TRBD1 (5 bases). Trimming removed 1 base from V and 4 bases from J, with 8 bases in between. This CDR3 contains 14 residues. Germline V lookup: CDR1 MGHDK, CDR2 SYGVNS. The CDR3 sequence: CASSESAGGNTIYF. For the CDR3, the DNA is TGTGCCAGCAGTGAATCGGCAGGGGGAAACACCATATATTTT.

The chain has TRBV4-1 and TRBJ1-4; D gene unclear. Trimming left V 0 bases short and J 2 bases short, with 22 bases between. Germline loops: CDR1 MGHRA, CDR2 YSYEKL. There are 20 residues in the CDR3. This CDR3 is CASSQDYSIVVRATNEKLFF. CDR3 DNA: TGCGCCAGCAGCCAAGATTACAGTATTGTGGTTCGTGCGACTAATGAAAAACTGTTTTTT.

This sequence joins TRBV18 and TRBJ1-1, with D tentatively TRBD1 (5 bases). V was cut by 1 base and J by 11 bases, with 14 bases left in between. CDR1 and CDR2 from the germline V gene are KGHSH and LQKENI. The CDR3 sequence is 13 residues long. CDR3 loop: CASSPLSAGAAFF. The DNA of the CDR3 is TGTGCCAGCTCACCACTAAGTGCTGGGGCCGCTTTCTTT.